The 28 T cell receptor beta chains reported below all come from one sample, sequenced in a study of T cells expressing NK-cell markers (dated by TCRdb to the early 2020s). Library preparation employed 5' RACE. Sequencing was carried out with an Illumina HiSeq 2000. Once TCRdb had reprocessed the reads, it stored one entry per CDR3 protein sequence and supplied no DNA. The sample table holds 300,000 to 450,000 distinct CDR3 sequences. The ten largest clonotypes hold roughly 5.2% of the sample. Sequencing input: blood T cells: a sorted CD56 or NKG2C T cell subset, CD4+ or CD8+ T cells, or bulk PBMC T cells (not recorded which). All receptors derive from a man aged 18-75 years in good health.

CDR3 amino acids: CSARDQGPIEFF. This chain joins TRBV20-1 and TRBJ1-4. This CDR3 is 12 amino acids long. Looked up from germline, CDR1 is DFQATT and CDR2 is SNEGSKA (reference sequence).

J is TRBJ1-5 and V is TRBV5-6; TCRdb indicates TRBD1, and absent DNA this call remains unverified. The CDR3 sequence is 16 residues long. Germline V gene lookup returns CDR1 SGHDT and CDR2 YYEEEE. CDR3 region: CASSSRTGDSNQPQHF.

CDR3 residues: CASSLVELGQGLNTEAFF. V and J are TRBV5-5 and TRBJ1-1; TCRdb's D gene call, TRBD1, goes unchecked for lack of DNA. This CDR3 is built from 18 residues. Per germline, CDR1 SGHKS and CDR2 YYEKEE (reference sequence).

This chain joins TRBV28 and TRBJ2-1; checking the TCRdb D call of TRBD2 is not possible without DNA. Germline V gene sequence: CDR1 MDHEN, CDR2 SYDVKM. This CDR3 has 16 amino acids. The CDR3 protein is CASSSPYAGGRYEQFF.

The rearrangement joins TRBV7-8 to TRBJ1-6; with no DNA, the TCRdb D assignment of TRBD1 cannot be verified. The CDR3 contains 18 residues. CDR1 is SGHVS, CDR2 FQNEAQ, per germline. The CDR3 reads CASSLRPGSWSYNSPLHF.

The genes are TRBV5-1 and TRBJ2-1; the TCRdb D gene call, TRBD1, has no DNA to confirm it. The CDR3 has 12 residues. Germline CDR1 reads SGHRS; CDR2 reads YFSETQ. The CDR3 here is CASSFRENEQFF.

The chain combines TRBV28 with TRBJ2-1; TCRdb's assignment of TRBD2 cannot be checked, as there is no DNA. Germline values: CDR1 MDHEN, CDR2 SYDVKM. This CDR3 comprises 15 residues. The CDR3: CASSFYRPGGDEQFF.

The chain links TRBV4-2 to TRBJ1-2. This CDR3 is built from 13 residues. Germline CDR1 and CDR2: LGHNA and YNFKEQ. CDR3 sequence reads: CASSRVDSGGYTF.

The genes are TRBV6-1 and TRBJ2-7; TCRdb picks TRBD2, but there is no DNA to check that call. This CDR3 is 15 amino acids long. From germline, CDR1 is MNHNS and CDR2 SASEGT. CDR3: CASSDYQARSYEQYF.

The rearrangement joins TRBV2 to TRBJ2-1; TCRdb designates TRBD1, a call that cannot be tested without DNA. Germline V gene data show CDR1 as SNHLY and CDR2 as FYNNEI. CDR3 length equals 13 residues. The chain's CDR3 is CASKPDRSNEQFF.

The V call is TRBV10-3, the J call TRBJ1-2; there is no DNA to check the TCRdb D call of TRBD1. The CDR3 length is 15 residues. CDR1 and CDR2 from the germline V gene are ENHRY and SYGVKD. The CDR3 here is CAISDGQGVTSGYTF.

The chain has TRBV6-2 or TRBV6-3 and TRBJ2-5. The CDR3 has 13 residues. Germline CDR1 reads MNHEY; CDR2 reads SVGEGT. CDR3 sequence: CASSYWTPETQYF.

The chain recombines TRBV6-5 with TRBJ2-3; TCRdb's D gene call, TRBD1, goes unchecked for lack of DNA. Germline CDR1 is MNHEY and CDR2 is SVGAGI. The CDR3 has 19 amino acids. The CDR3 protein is CASSSGAGYLEGAADTQYF.

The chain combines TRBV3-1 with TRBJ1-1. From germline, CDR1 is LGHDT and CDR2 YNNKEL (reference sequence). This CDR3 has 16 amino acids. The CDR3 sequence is CASSQGPPGINTEAFF.

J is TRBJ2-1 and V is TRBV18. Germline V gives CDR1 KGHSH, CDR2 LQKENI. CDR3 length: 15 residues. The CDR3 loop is CASSPGEGLYNEQFF.

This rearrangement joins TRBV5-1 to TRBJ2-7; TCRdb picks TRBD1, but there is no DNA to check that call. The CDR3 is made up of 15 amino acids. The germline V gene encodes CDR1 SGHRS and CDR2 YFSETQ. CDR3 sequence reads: CASSLYTDPLYEQYF.

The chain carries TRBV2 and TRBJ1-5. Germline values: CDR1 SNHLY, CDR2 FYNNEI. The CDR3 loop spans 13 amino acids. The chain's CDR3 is CASTTNSNQPQHF.

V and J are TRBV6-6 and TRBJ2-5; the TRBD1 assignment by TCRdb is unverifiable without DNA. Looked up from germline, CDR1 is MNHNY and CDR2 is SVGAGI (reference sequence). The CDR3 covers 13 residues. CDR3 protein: CASTGQVQETQYF.

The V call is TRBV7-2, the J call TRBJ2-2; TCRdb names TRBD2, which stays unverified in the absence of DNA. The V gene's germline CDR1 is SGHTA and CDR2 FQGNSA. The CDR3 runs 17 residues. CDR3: CASSRTSGGAGTGELFF.

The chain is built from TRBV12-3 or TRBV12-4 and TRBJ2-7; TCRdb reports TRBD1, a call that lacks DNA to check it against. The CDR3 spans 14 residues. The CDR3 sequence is CASRGDRSWLEQYF.

CDR3: CASSQGRQGLITFGTEAFF. The rearrangement joins TRBV4-1 to TRBJ1-1; TCRdb calls TRBD1, which cannot be checked without DNA. The CDR3 totals 19 residues. The germline CDR1 and CDR2 sequences are MGHRA and YSYEKL.

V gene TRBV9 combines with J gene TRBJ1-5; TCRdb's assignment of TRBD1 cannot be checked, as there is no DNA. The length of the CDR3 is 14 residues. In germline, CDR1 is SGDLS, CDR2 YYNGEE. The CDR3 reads CASSAGQGNQPQHF. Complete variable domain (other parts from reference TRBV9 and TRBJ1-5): DSGVTQTPKHLITATGQRVTLRCSPRSGDLSVYWYQQSLDQGLQFLIQYYNGEERAKGNILERFSAQQFPDLHSELNLSSLELGDSALYFCASSAGQGNQPQHFGDGTRLSIL.

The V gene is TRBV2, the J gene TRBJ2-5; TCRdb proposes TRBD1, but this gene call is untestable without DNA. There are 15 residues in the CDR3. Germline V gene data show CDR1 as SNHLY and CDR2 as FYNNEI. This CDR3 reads CASRRQGAVIETQYF.

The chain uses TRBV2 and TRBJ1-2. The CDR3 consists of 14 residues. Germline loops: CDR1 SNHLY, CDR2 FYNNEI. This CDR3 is CASSLGHFTYGYTF.

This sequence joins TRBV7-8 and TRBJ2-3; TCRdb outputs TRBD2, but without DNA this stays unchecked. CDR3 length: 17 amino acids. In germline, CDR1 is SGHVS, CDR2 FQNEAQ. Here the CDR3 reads CASSHTGLAVTTDTQYF. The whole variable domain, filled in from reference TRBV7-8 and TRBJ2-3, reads GAGVSQSPRYKVAKRGQDVALRCDPISGHVSLFWYQQALGQGPEFLTYFQNEAQLDKSGLPSDRFFAERPEGSVSTLKIQRTQQEDSAVYLCASSHTGLAVTTDTQYFGPGTRLTVL.

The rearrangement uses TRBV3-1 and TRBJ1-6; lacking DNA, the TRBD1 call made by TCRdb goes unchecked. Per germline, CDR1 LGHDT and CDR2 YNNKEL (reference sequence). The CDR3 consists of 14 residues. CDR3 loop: CASNKQGANSPLHF.

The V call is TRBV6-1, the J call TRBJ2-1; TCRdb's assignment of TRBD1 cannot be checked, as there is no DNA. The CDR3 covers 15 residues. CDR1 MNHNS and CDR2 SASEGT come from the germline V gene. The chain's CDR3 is CASRSGGQAHGEQFF.

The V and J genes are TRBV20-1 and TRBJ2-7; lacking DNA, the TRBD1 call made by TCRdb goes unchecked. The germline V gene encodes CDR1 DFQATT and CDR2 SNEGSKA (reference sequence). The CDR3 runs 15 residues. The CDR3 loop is CSANGRDRGHWEQYF.